These 6 T cell receptor beta chains were sequenced from one sample in a study of cytomegalovirus exposure and HLA in healthy donors. 13 Jbeta primers and 60 Vbeta primers were used for the PCR. The method was immunoSEQ multiplex PCR; TCRdb's version includes in-frame clones alone and lacks a portion of them. The sample shows about 140,000 clones, 75% to 80% of them seen only once. Specimen: PBMCs. All receptors derive from a woman younger than 45 in good health and CMV-seronegative.

The chain carries TRBV29-1 and TRBJ2-5; D may be TRBD2 (5 bases). V was clipped by 6 bases and J by 3 bases, with 11 bases between them. The germline V gene encodes CDR1 SQVTM and CDR2 ANQGSEA. The CDR3 sequence is 12 residues long. The CDR3 sequence is CSVGLMKETQYF. For the CDR3, the DNA is TGCAGCGTAGGACTGATGAAAGAGACCCAGTACTTC. Together with reference TRBV29-1 and TRBJ2-5, the CDR3 gives the full variable domain: SAVISQKPSRDICQRGTSLTIQCQVDSQVTMMFWYRQQPGQSLTLIATANQGSEATYESGFVIDKFPISRPNLTFSTLTVSNMSPEDSSIYLCSVGLMKETQYFGPGTRLLVL.

This chain links TRBV11-2 with TRBJ1-1, with D perhaps TRBD1 (6 bases). The CDR3 spans 12 residues. V gave up 6 bases and J gave up 11 bases, with 16 bases separating them. The V gene's germline CDR1 is SGHAT and CDR2 FQNNGV. The chain's CDR3 is CASRWGHDRAFF. DNA for the CDR3: TGTGCCAGCAGGTGGGGGCATGATAGGGCTTTCTTT.

This chain connects TRBV28 to TRBJ1-1; 12 nucleotides match TRBD1. From germline, CDR1 is MDHEN and CDR2 SYDVKM. This CDR3 spans 17 amino acids. V lost 6 bases and J lost 5; bases outside the gene matches: 13. The CDR3 coding sequence is TGTGCCAGCAGCAGAATGGGACAGGGGGCGAGGAAGACTGAAGCTTTCTTT. This encodes CASSRMGQGARKTEAFF.

The J gene is TRBJ2-7, the V gene TRBV5-1, with 11 bases matching TRBD2. J gave up 6 bases and V 0 bases, and 11 bases lay outside the gene matches. CDR1 is SGHRS, CDR2 YFSETQ, per germline. This CDR3 comprises 17 residues. The chain's CDR3 is CASSLVPDSGGAGEQYF. The CDR3 nucleotides are TGCGCCAGCAGCTTGGTCCCAGATAGCGGGGGGGCTGGCGAGCAGTACTTC.

This rearrangement joins TRBV5-4 to TRBJ2-2, with 12 bases identical to TRBD1. The V and J ends lost 0 bases and 6 bases, in that order; junction bases with no gene match: 6. Looked up from germline, CDR1 is SGHNT and CDR2 is YYREEE (reference sequence). This CDR3 region has 17 residues. CDR3 region: CASSLAGTGGRAGELFF. In nucleotides, the CDR3 is TGTGCCAGCAGCTTGGCAGGGACAGGGGGCCGGGCCGGGGAGCTGTTTTTT.

The genes are TRBV27 and TRBJ1-1, with no clear D. CDR3 length equals 13 residues. Germline CDR1 reads MNHEY; CDR2 reads SMNVEV (reference sequence). V was pared by 4 bases and J by 10 bases, with 16 bases between. The DNA for the CDR3 is TGTGCCAGCAGTTCCCGGACTCCTCGGGCAGCTTTCTTT. As protein: CASSSRTPRAAFF.